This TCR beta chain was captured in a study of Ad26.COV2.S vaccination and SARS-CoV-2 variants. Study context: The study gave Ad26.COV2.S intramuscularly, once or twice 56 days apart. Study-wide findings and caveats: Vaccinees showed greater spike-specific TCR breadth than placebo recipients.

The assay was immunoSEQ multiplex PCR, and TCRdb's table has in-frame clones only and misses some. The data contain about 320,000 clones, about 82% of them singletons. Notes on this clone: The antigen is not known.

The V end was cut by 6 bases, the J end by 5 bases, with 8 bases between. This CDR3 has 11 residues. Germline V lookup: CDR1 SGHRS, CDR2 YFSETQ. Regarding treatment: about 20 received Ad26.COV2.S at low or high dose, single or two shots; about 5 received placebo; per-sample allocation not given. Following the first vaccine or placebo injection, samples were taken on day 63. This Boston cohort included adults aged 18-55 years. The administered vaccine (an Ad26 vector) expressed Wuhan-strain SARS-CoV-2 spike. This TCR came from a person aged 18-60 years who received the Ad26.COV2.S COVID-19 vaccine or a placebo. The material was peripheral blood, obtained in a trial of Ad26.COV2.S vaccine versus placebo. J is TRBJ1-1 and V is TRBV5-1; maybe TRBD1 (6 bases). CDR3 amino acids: CASKGETEAFF. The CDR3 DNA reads TGCGCCAGCAAGGGGGAAACTGAAGCTTTCTTT.